This is a list of T cell receptor beta chains from one sample in a study of STAT5B mutations in CD4+ large granular lymphocyte leukemia. Produced via immunoSEQ multiplex PCR; TCRdb's table is partial and in-frame only. The table includes 48,000 or so clones, about three quarters detected once. The sequenced material came from CD4+ T cells from blood buffy coats. These receptors were taken from a human donor in good health. The CDR3 runs from the conserved cysteine through the conserved F or W. The order of the fields is J gene, D gene, clone size, V gene, CDR3 protein, CDR3 DNA. D genes are given only for firm matches. Rows give clone size only sometimes, using once, few, many, or a class for an expanded clone.

>TRBJ2-5|.|.|TRBV20-1
CSARIETQYF
TGCAGTGCTAGGATAGAGACCCAGTACTTC
>TRBJ1-5|.|few|TRBV7-8
CASRKGTGNQPQHF
TGTGCCAGCAGGAAAGGGACTGGCAATCAGCCCCAGCATTTT
>TRBJ2-3|TRBD2|.|TRBV27
CASSSIAGGPTDTQYF
TGTGCCAGCAGTTCCATAGCGGGGGGACCCACAGATACGCAGTATTTT
>TRBJ2-5|TRBD1|once|TRBV10-3
CAISADRSETQYF
TGTGCCATCAGTGCGGACAGGTCGGAGACCCAGTACTTC
>TRBJ2-5|TRBD1|.|TRBV9
CASSGGQGWETQYF
TGTGCCAGCAGCGGTGGACAGGGGTGGGAGACCCAGTACTTC
>TRBJ1-5|.|few|TRBV6-6
CASRYGSNQPQHF
TGTGCCAGCAGGTACGGGAGCAATCAGCCCCAGCATTTT
>TRBJ2-1|.|once|TRBV30
CAWDRGAPGNNEQFF
TGTGCCTGGGACCGGGGGGCCCCAGGGAACAATGAGCAGTTCTTC
>TRBJ1-1|.|.|TRBV6-5
CASSYEWNTEAFF
TGTGCCAGCAGTTATGAGTGGAACACTGAAGCTTTCTTT
>TRBJ2-1|TRBD1|.|TRBV6-6
CASSSFGTDNNEQFF
TGTGCCAGCAGTAGTTTCGGGACAGACAACAATGAGCAGTTCTTC
>TRBJ1-4|.|once|TRBV6-5
CASSSRPSGPEKLFF
TGTGCCAGCAGTTCCCGACCGTCCGGGCCCGAAAAACTGTTTTTT
>TRBJ1-6|.|few|TRBV7-9
CASSQDPSSPLHF
TGTGCCAGCAGCCAGGATCCGTCTTCACCCCTCCACTTT
>TRBJ2-2|.|few|TRBV9
CASSVAANTGELFF
TGTGCCAGCAGCGTAGCAGCGAACACCGGGGAGCTGTTTTTT
>TRBJ1-2|TRBD1|few|TRBV19
CASSTTGGASYGYTF
TGTGCCAGTAGTACGACAGGGGGCGCAAGCTATGGCTACACCTTC
>TRBJ1-4|.|.|TRBV19
CASSPQVTGEKLFF
TGTGCCAGTAGTCCTCAGGTAACGGGTGAAAAACTGTTTTTT
>TRBJ1-2|.|.|TRBV21-1
CASSKDGPGGYGYTF
TGTGCCAGCAGCAAAGACGGGCCGGGAGGATATGGCTACACCTTC
>TRBJ2-5|TRBD1|.|TRBV29-1
CSVDGTGNPQETQYF
TGCAGCGTTGATGGGACAGGGAATCCCCAAGAGACCCAGTACTTC
>TRBJ2-5|.|few|TRBV19
CASSTHRGVSETQYF
TGTGCCAGTAGTACCCATAGGGGGGTGTCGGAGACCCAGTACTTC
>TRBJ2-1|TRBD2|.|TRBV7-9
CASSPPGLPSHNEQFF
TGTGCCAGCAGCCCCCCGGGACTACCGAGTCACAATGAGCAGTTCTTC
>TRBJ2-1|.|.|TRBV7-9
CASDRGATTNEQFF
TGTGCCAGCGACCGGGGGGCAACAACAAATGAGCAGTTCTTC
>TRBJ1-1|.|few|TRBV30
CAWSFGTEAFF
TGTGCCTGGAGTTTCGGCACTGAAGCTTTCTTT
>TRBJ2-5|TRBD1|.|TRBV30
CAWSPGGTQYF
TGTGCCTGGTCTCCAGGGGGGACCCAGTACTTC
>TRBJ2-3|TRBD2|.|TRBV29-1
CSVVLAGGGTDTQYF
TGCAGCGTTGTGTTGGCGGGGGGCGGCACAGATACGCAGTATTTT
>TRBJ1-6|.|few|TRBV20-1
CSAPQGPLHF
TGCAGTGCCCCACAAGGACCCCTCCACTTT
>TRBJ1-4|.|.|TRBV10-3
CAISGGTNEKLFF
TGTGCCATCAGTGGGGGGACTAATGAAAAACTGTTTTTT
>TRBJ1-4|.|few|TRBV4-2
CASSQDIIQPAANEKLFF
TGTGCCAGCAGCCAAGATATCATCCAGCCCGCAGCTAATGAAAAACTGTTTTTT
>TRBJ1-1|TRBD1|.|TRBV2
CASMEQGGPFEAFF
TGTGCCAGCATGGAACAGGGGGGCCCTTTTGAAGCTTTCTTT
>TRBJ2-7|TRBD2|.|TRBV5-5
CASSLASGGPVYEQYF
TGTGCCAGCAGCTTGGCTAGCGGGGGGCCCGTTTACGAGCAGTACTTC
>TRBJ1-1|.|.|TRBV6-6
CASSPHEALSRVQAFF
TGTGCCAGCAGCCCACACGAAGCCCTATCCAGGGTACAGGCTTTCTTT
>TRBJ2-3|TRBD2|.|TRBV4-1
CASSQDGRGGTDTQYF
TGCGCCAGCAGCCAAGATGGGCGGGGGGGCACAGATACGCAGTATTTT
>TRBJ1-2|.|.|TRBV19
CASSPGGGNLLYGYTF
TGTGCCAGTAGCCCCGGCGGGGGGAACCTCCTCTATGGCTACACCTTC
>TRBJ2-3|.|.|TRBV2
CASNPNLGLPQYF
TGTGCCAGCAATCCCAATTTAGGTCTTCCGCAGTATTTT
>TRBJ2-2|TRBD1|.|TRBV30
CAWRGQGTGELFF
TGTGCCTGGCGGGGACAGGGTACCGGGGAGCTGTTTTTT
>TRBJ1-3|.|.|TRBV27
CASSFLGSGNTIYF
TGTGCCAGCAGTTTCCTGGGCTCTGGAAACACCATATATTTT
>TRBJ2-5|.|.|TRBV30
CAWSDPGRGQETQYF
TGTGCCTGGAGTGACCCGGGGAGGGGGCAAGAGACCCAGTACTTC
>TRBJ1-2|TRBD1|.|TRBV19
CASSIGTGIYYGYTF
TGTGCCAGTAGTATCGGGACAGGAATATACTATGGCTACACCTTC
>TRBJ1-1|.|.|TRBV27
CASSLGGNTEAFF
TGTGCCAGCAGTTTAGGGGGGAACACTGAAGCTTTCTTT
>TRBJ1-3|.|.|TRBV15
CATSRDPDPSSGNTIYF
TGTGCCACCAGCAGAGATCCCGACCCCTCCTCTGGAAACACCATATATTTT
>TRBJ1-2|.|.|TRBV6-5
CASSYSSAFPYGYTF
TGTGCCAGCAGTTACTCCTCGGCATTTCCCTACGGCTACACCTTC
>TRBJ2-5|TRBD1|.|TRBV2
CASRATGLETQYF
TGTGCCAGCAGGGCGACAGGGCTCGAGACCCAGTACTTC
>TRBJ1-1|TRBD1|.|TRBV11-3
CASSLGGQAMNTEAFF
TGTGCCAGCAGCTTAGGAGGACAGGCAATGAACACTGAAGCTTTCTTT
>TRBJ1-5|.|.|TRBV19
CASSTQENQPQHF
TGTGCCAGTAGTACCCAGGAGAATCAGCCCCAGCATTTT
>TRBJ2-1|.|.|TRBV9
CASSVATNNEQFF
TGTGCCAGCAGCGTAGCTACGAACAATGAGCAGTTCTTC
>TRBJ1-2|.|.|TRBV10-3
CAISVLDGGYTF
TGTGCCATCAGTGTGCTAGACGGCGGCTACACCTTC
>TRBJ1-1|.|.|TRBV6-6
CASSSPPEDTEAFF
TGTGCCAGCAGTTCCCCGCCTGAGGACACTGAAGCTTTCTTT
>TRBJ2-3|TRBD2|.|TRBV5-6
CASSWGLAGFADTQYF
TGTGCCAGCAGCTGGGGACTAGCGGGGTTCGCAGATACGCAGTATTTT
>TRBJ1-3|.|.|TRBV2
CAIPGGGGGNTIYF
TGTGCCATCCCAGGAGGAGGGGGAGGAAACACCATATATTTT
>TRBJ1-6|.|.|TRBV7-9
CASSLVTSSSYNSPLHF
TGTGCCAGCAGCTTAGTAACTAGCAGCTCCTATAATTCACCCCTCCACTTT
>TRBJ2-7|.|.|TRBV11-3
CASSSGGEQYF
TGTGCCAGCAGCTCAGGGGGGGAGCAGTACTTC
>TRBJ2-3|TRBD2|.|TRBV7-7
CASSNPGLGQDTQYF
TGTGCTAGCAGCAATCCGGGACTAGGGCAAGATACGCAGTATTTT
>TRBJ1-1|.|.|TRBV15
CATRGSNTEAFF
TGTGCCACCAGGGGAAGTAACACTGAAGCTTTCTTT
>TRBJ2-3|.|.|TRBV2
CASNQTPILTDTQYF
TGTGCCAGCAATCAGACACCTATCCTCACAGATACGCAGTATTTT
>TRBJ1-1|.|few|TRBV19
CASSVQGKYTEAFF
TGTGCCAGTAGTGTACAGGGCAAGTACACTGAAGCTTTCTTT
>TRBJ2-7|.|.|TRBV5-6
CASSSYPGQTYEQYF
TGTGCCAGCAGCTCGTATCCGGGTCAAACCTACGAGCAGTACTTC